This T cell receptor beta chain is drawn from a study of blood T cell repertoires in COVID-19. Study summary: PBMCs, B-cell-depleted T cells, or T cells were the source of the cDNA or gDNA that made up the material.

Germline-derived CDR1 and CDR2 are SGHVS and FQNEAQ. This CDR3 region has 14 residues. V was trimmed by 1 base and J by 4 bases, leaving 10 bases between them. Methods used by the authors: Reference gene primer amplification gave nucleated cell count estimates. Clones were read by immunoSEQ multiplex PCR, and TCRdb kept only the in-frame ones, dropping some. The V and J calls and the clone size are those of that table, but D and trimming were determined from the DNA. This table holds fewer than 650,000 clones, less than 90% found once. In Seattle, patients joined the study during active infection and were tracked longitudinally.

The source of this sequence is a woman in her fifties or sixties with COVID-19, enrolled during active disease. Sequences were obtained from peripheral blood. This sequence joins TRBV7-8 and TRBJ1-2; D unresolved. DNA of the CDR3: TGTGCCAGCAGCTTAGACGAGGATAGCTATGGCTACACCTTC. It is translated as CASSLDEDSYGYTF.